One TCR beta chain is described in this entry. The CDR3 has 11 residues. Germline V CDR1 and CDR2: SNHLY, FYNNEI. Trimming took off 7 bases at V and 11 bases at J, with 12 bases between the two ends. The sample originates from a study of T cell changes during pregnancy in multiple sclerosis. Clones were read by immunoSEQ multiplex PCR, and TCRdb kept only the in-frame ones, dropping some. The repertoire holds roughly 25,000 clones, 88% seen once, with around 0.7% in the top ten. This receptor was taken from a female donor in good health, enrolled as a control in a pregnancy study. The material was CD4+ T cells from peripheral blood mononuclear cells, obtained in the first trimester of pregnancy. The chain carries TRBV2 and TRBJ2-1, with D uncertain. The CDR3 bases are TGTGCCAGCACCGACAAGCTAAAGCAGTTCTTC. Protein: CASTDKLKQFF.